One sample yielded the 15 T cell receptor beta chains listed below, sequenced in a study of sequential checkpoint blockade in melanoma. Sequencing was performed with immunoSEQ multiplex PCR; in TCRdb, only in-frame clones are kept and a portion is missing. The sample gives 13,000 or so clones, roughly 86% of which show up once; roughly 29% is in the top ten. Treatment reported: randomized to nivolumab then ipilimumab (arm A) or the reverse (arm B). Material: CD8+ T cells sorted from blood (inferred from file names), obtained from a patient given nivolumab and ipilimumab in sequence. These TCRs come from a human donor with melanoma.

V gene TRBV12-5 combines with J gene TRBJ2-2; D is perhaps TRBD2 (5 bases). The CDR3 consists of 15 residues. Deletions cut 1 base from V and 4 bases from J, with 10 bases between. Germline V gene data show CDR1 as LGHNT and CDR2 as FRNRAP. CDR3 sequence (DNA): TGTGCTAGTGGTTTGGCTAGCCCGGGCACCGGGGAGCTGTTTTTT. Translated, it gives CASGLASPGTGELFF. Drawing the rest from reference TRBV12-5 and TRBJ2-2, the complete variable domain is DARVTQTPRHKVTEMGQEVTMRCQPILGHNTVFWYRQTMMQGLELLAYFRNRAPLDDSGMPKDRFSAEMPDATLATLKIQPSEPRDSAVYFCASGLASPGTGELFFGEGSRLTVL.

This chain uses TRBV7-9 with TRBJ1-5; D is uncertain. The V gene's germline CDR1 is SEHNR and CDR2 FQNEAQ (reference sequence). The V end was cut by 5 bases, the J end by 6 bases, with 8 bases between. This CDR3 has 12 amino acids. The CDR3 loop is CASSEEAQPQHF. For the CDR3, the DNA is TGTGCCAGCAGCGAGGAAGCTCAGCCCCAGCATTTT. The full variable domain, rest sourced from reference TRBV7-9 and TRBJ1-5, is DTGVSQNPRHKITKRGQNVTFRCDPISEHNRLYWYRQTLGQGPEFLTYFQNEAQLEKSRLLSDRFSAERPKGSFSTLEIQRTEQGDSAMYLCASSEEAQPQHFGDGTRLSIL.

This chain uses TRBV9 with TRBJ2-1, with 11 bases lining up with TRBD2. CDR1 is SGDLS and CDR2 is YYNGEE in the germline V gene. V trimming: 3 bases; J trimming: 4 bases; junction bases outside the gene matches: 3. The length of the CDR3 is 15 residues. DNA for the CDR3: TGTGCCAGCAGCGACCCTAGCGGGGGGTACAATGAGCAGTTCTTC. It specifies CASSDPSGGYNEQFF.

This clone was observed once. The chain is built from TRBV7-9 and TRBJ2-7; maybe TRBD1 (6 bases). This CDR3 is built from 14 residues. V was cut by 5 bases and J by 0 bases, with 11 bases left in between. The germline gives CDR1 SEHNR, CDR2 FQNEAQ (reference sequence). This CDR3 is CASSQAGVSYEQYF. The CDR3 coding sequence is TGTGCCAGCAGCCAAGCAGGGGTCTCCTACGAGCAGTACTTC.

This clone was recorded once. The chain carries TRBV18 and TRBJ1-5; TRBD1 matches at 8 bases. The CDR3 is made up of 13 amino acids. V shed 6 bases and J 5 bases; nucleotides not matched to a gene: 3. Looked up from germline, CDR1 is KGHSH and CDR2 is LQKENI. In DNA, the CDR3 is TGTGCCAGCTCCACAGGGGGATATCAGCCCCAGCATTTT. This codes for CASSTGGYQPQHF.

The CDR3 nucleotides are TGTGCCAGCAGCCCAACGGGTGGGGCGAGTCATTTTCGAGCAGATACGCAGTATTTT. Amino acids: CASSPTGGASHFRADTQYF. The chain couples TRBV7-9 to TRBJ2-3; TRBD1 is a possible D gene (5 bases). Germline loops: CDR1 SEHNR, CDR2 FQNEAQ (reference sequence). This CDR3 comprises 19 residues. Trimming pared 5 bases from V and 4 bases from J, leaving 28 bases between.

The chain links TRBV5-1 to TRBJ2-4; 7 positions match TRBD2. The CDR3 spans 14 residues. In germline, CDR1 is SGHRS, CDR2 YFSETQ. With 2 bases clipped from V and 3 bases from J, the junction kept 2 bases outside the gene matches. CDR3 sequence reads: CASSFPGGKNIQYF. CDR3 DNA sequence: TGCGCCAGCAGCTTTCCGGGGGGCAAAAACATTCAGTACTTC. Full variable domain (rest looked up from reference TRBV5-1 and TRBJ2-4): KAGVTQTPRYLIKTRGQQVTLSCSPISGHRSVSWYQQTPGQGLQFLFEYFSETQRNKGNFPGRFSGRQFSNSRSEMNVSTLELGDSALYLCASSFPGGKNIQYFGAGTRLSVL.

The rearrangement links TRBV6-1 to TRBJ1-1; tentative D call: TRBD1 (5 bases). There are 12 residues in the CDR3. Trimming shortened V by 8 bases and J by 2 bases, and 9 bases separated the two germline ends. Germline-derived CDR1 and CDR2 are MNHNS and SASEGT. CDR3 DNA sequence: TGTGCCAGCTTGGGGCCAAACACTGAAGCTTTCTTT. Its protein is CASLGPNTEAFF.

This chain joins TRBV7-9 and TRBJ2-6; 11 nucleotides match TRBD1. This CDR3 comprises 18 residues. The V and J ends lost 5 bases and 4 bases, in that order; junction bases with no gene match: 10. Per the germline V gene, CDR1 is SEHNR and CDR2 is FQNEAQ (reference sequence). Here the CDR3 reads CASSLPRTGGDGANVLTF. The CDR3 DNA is TGTGCCAGCAGCCTCCCCCGGACAGGGGGCGACGGGGCCAACGTCCTGACTTTC.

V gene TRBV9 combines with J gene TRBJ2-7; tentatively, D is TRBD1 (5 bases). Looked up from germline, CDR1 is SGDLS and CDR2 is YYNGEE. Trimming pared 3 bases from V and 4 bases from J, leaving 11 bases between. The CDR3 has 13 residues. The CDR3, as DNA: TGTGCCAGCAGCGGTTACCAGGGATACGAGCAGTACTTC. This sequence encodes CASSGYQGYEQYF.

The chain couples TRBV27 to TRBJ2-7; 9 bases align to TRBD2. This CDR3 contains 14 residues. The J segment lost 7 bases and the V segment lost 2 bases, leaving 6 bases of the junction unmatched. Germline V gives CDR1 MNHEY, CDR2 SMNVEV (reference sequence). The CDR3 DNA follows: TGTGCCAGCAGTTTACCAGGACTAGCGTGGGAGCAGTACTTC. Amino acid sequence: CASSLPGLAWEQYF.

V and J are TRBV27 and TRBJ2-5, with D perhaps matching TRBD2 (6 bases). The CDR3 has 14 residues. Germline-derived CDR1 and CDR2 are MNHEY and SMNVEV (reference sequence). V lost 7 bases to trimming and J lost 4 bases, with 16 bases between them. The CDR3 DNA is TGTGCCAGCACCACTAGGAGGGGCGGAGAGACCCAGTACTTC. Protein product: CASTTRRGGETQYF.

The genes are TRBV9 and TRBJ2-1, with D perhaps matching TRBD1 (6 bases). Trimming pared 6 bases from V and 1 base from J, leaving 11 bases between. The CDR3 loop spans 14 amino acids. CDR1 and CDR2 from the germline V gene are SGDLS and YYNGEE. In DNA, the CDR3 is TGTGCCAGCACCCAGGGGATTTCCTACAATGAGCAGTTCTTC. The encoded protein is CASTQGISYNEQFF.

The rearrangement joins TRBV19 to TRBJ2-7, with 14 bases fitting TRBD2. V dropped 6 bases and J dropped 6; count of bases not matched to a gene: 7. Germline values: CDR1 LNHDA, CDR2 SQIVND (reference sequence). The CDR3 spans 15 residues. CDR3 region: CASRTSGGGVREQYF. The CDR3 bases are TGTGCCAGTAGGACTAGCGGGGGGGGAGTTCGCGAGCAGTACTTC.

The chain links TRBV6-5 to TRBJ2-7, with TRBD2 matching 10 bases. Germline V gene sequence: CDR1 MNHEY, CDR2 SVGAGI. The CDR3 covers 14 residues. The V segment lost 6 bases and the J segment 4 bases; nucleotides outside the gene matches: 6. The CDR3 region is CASSSLAGVYEQYF. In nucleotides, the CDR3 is TGTGCCAGCAGCTCCCTAGCGGGAGTATACGAGCAGTACTTC.